This T cell receptor (beta chain) was retrieved from a study of T cell repertoires in cytomegalovirus infection. Regarding the study as a whole: Dominant in the ex vivo response were TCR beta clonotypes restricted by HLA-C and specific for CMV.

CDR3 size: 12 residues. J lost 0 bases, V lost 5 bases, and 1 base had no gene match. Germline lookup yields CDR1 DFQATT and CDR2 SNEGSKA (reference sequence). For this clonotype: Its antigen remains unknown.

TCRdb used MiXCR to reprocess the reads, holding one entry per CDR3 protein. The table has 85,000 to 120,000 distinct CDR3 sequences, about 15% seen once. V usage is TRBV20-1 and J usage is TRBJ2-7; 7 bases are a match to TRBD2. The sequence derives from a human donor in good health (CMV status not recorded). Some clones in this sample may be carry-over from other donors' samples. The sample comprised PBMCs. The CDR3 here is CSAGEGSYEQYF. Written as DNA, the CDR3 is TGCAGTGCTGGGGAGGGCTCCTACGAGCAGTACTTC.